Listed here are 19 T cell receptor beta chains from one sample, sequenced in a study of blood T cells in healthy people across ages. Primers used in a second PCR of roughly 7 to 12 cycles were a sample-barcoded 5' primer and a J-beta primer mix. TCRdb analysed the 5' RACE reads with MiXCR anew, one entry per CDR3 protein. This sample has hundreds of thousands of distinct CDR3 sequences, with approximately 39% found just once. Material: blood. The receptors shown here come from an older woman in good health.

A remark on this clonotype: Given a much more abundant clone one base away, this may be a read error. This rearrangement joins TRBV6-2 or TRBV6-3 to TRBJ2-5; TRBD1 might be the D (6 bases). The CDR3 length is 16 residues. CDR1 is MNHEY and CDR2 is SVGEGT in the germline V gene. The CDR3 DNA sequence: TGTGCCAGCGGTTACCACCGGACAGTTACACAAGAGACCCAGTACTTC. Its protein product is CASGYHRTVTQETQYF.

This clonotype was seen only a few times. The chain recombines TRBV3-1 with TRBJ1-2; D not resolved. The CDR3 has 15 amino acids. Looked up from germline, CDR1 is LGHDT and CDR2 is YNNKEL (reference sequence). V lost 0 bases and J 1 base, leaving 9 bases between the germline ends. Here the CDR3 reads CASSQDITVNYGYTF. In DNA form, the CDR3 reads TGTGCCAGCAGCCAAGATATCACGGTTAACTATGGCTACACCTTC.

The rearrangement uses TRBV12-3 or TRBV12-4 and TRBJ2-2, with D perhaps matching TRBD1 (7 bases). V gave up 6 bases and J gave up 5 bases, with 25 bases separating them. This CDR3 comprises 18 residues. The CDR3 sequence: CASSSSPYRGGGTGELFF. The CDR3, as DNA: TGTGCCAGCAGCTCTTCCCCATACAGGGGTGGGGGGACCGGGGAGCTGTTTTTT.

The rearrangement uses TRBV11-2 and TRBJ2-2, with D possibly being TRBD2 (5 bases). The germline V gene encodes CDR1 SGHAT and CDR2 FQNNGV. Trimming pared 6 bases from V and 0 bases from J, leaving 11 bases between. The CDR3 covers 15 residues. The DNA for the CDR3 is TGTGCCAGCAGGATCGACGGGGCGAACACCGGGGAGCTGTTTTTT. Encoded protein: CASRIDGANTGELFF.

The J gene is TRBJ2-2, the V gene TRBV7-3; D gene unclear. This CDR3 is built from 15 residues. The germline CDR1 and CDR2 sequences are SGHTA and FQGTGA. V gave up 5 bases and J gave up 0 bases, with 10 bases separating them. DNA of the CDR3: TGTGCCAGCAGCCTGGACGAGTCGAACACCGGGGAGCTGTTTTTT. Its protein is CASSLDESNTGELFF. Based on the CDR3 plus reference TRBV7-3 and TRBJ2-2, the full variable domain is GAGVSQTPSNKVTEKGKYVELRCDPISGHTALYWYRQSLGQGPEFLIYFQGTGAADDSGLPNDRFFAVRPEGSVSTLKIQRTERGDSAVYLCASSLDESNTGELFFGEGSRLTVL.

This clonotype showed up many times. The V and J genes are TRBV27 and TRBJ2-7; the match to TRBD2 covers 9 bases. Unmatched junction bases numbered 4, after V lost 4 bases and J lost 0 bases. This CDR3 region has 15 residues. The germline gives CDR1 MNHEY, CDR2 SMNVEV (reference sequence). The CDR3 here is CASSSGLAFSYEQYF. CDR3 DNA sequence: TGTGCCAGCAGTTCCGGACTAGCGTTCTCCTACGAGCAGTACTTC.

A few counts support this clonotype. The rearrangement links TRBV20-1 to TRBJ2-1, with 16 bases that match TRBD2. The CDR3 contains 16 residues. CDR1 is DFQATT, CDR2 SNEGSKA, per germline (reference sequence). V dropped 6 bases and J dropped 3; count of bases not matched to a gene: 5. This CDR3 reads CSAPGLAGGFYNEQFF. In DNA, the CDR3 is TGCAGTGCCCCGGGACTAGCGGGGGGGTTCTACAATGAGCAGTTCTTC.

In its sample, this clonotype was seen a few times. The rearrangement links TRBV15 to TRBJ1-4; D unclear. Trimming removed 0 bases from V and 0 bases from J, with 11 bases in between. Germline V CDR1 and CDR2: LNHNV, YYDKDF (reference sequence). This CDR3 has 17 residues. CDR3: CATSRDKIFTTNEKLFF. The CDR3 nucleotides are TGTGCCACCAGCAGAGACAAGATATTTACAACTAATGAAAAACTGTTTTTT.

The chain uses TRBV11-1 and TRBJ2-7; TRBD2 aligns across 15 bases. The trim removed 5 bases at V and 7 bases at J, leaving 12 bases unmatched. The CDR3 is 17 amino acids. Germline CDR1 reads SGHAT; CDR2 reads FQDESV (reference sequence). The CDR3 DNA reads TGTGCCAGCAGCCTCTTCTCGGGACTAGCGGGGGGAAATGAGCAGTACTTC. Residues: CASSLFSGLAGGNEQYF.

There are a few counts of this clonotype. The chain joins TRBV6-2 or TRBV6-3 to TRBJ1-2; D is possibly TRBD1 (5 bases). CDR1 and CDR2 (germline): MNHEY, SVGEGT. CDR3 length: 14 amino acids. Trimming shortened V by 6 bases and J by 3 bases, and 14 bases separated the two germline ends. The DNA of the CDR3 is TGTGCCAGCAGCGACCGGAGCAGGGACTATGGCTACACCTTC. Translation: CASSDRSRDYGYTF.

The chain uses TRBV2 and TRBJ1-1, with 8 nucleotides matching TRBD1. With 6 bases clipped from V and 4 bases from J, the junction kept 4 bases outside the gene matches. This CDR3 is 13 amino acids long. Per the germline V gene, CDR1 is SNHLY and CDR2 is FYNNEI. The CDR3 DNA is TGTGCCAGCAGGACAGGGGTTAGCACTGAAGCTTTCTTT. This translates into CASRTGVSTEAFF. Variable domain in full (rest from reference TRBV2 and TRBJ1-1): EPEVTQTPSHQVTQMGQEVILRCVPISNHLYFYWYRQILGQKVEFLVSFYNNEISEKSEIFDDQFSVERPDGSNFTLKIRSTKLEDSAMYFCASRTGVSTEAFFGQGTRLTVV.

This clonotype was recorded a few times. This chain uses TRBV6-6 with TRBJ2-5; possibly TRBD2 for D (5 bases). The J call may be wrong; the DNA end is better matched by TRBJ2-7. Germline V gives CDR1 MNHNY, CDR2 SVGAGI (reference sequence). The CDR3 has 13 residues. CDR3 sequence (DNA): TGTGCCAGCACCACGAGGGCTTCAATCGAGCAGTACTTC. Amino acids: CASTTRASIEQYF.

The chain couples TRBV28 to TRBJ2-1, with D possibly being TRBD1 or TRBD2 (6 bases each). The DNA end favors TRBJ2-7, so the J call may be wrong. The germline gives CDR1 MDHEN, CDR2 SYDVKM. This CDR3 has 14 amino acids. In nucleotides, the CDR3 is TGTGCCAGCAGTGGAGGGACACCCTACAATGAGCAGTACTTC. Residues: CASSGGTPYNEQYF.

CDR3: CASTRQGVYNEQYF. Here the CDR3 DNA reads TGTGCCAGCACCCGCCAGGGGGTCTACAATGAGCAGTACTTC. The chain is built from TRBV6-5 and TRBJ2-5; 7 nucleotides line up with TRBD1. J was trimmed by 11 bases and V by 7 bases; bases with no gene match: 16. The CDR3 totals 14 residues. Germline assignment: CDR1 MNHEY and CDR2 SVGAGI.

The chain has TRBV27 and TRBJ1-2; no firm D call. Germline V gene data show CDR1 as MNHEY and CDR2 as SMNVEV (reference sequence). Trimming took 0 bases from V and 6 from J, leaving 8 bases between them. The CDR3 runs to 13 residues. The CDR3 here is CASSLSSVDGYTF. The DNA for the CDR3 is TGTGCCAGCAGTTTATCCTCAGTGGATGGCTACACCTTC.

This clonotype has only a few counts. This sequence joins TRBV6-2 or TRBV6-3 and TRBJ2-4; possibly TRBD1 or TRBD2 for D (5 bases each). The CDR3 runs 14 residues. V lost 2 bases and J lost 13, with 18 bases in between. Germline V gives CDR1 MNHEY, CDR2 SVGEGT. The CDR3 loop reads CASSYPPGPLLQYF. In DNA form, the CDR3 reads TGTGCCAGCAGTTACCCCCCGGGGCCCCTCCTGCAGTACTTC.

The V gene is TRBV20-1, the J gene TRBJ2-5; 8 positions agree with TRBD2. Matching the DNA end better, TRBJ2-7 makes the J call doubtful. The CDR3 extends over 15 amino acids. The germline V gene has CDR1 DFQATT and CDR2 SNEGSKA (reference sequence). CDR3 loop: CSARAGVSGIYEQYF. The CDR3 DNA sequence: TGCAGTGCTAGAGCAGGCGTTAGCGGGATTTACGAGCAGTACTTC.

This chain links TRBV27 with TRBJ2-4; TRBD2 matches 11 bases. The J call may be in error: the DNA end matches TRBJ2-7 better. The germline CDR1 and CDR2 sequences are MNHEY and SMNVEV (reference sequence). The CDR3 is 16 residues long. CDR3 in amino acids: CASSSLDGLAGYEQYF. The CDR3 DNA sequence: TGTGCCAGCAGTTCCCTGGACGGACTAGCGGGTTACGAGCAGTACTTC.

V and J are TRBV7-9 and TRBJ2-5; D is perhaps TRBD2 (5 bases). The CDR3 spans 12 residues. Per the germline V gene, CDR1 is SEHNR and CDR2 is FQNEAQ (reference sequence). V shed 1 base and J shed 9 bases, with 9 bases lying between them. The CDR3 loop is CASSLELEAQYF. As DNA, the CDR3 is TGTGCCAGCAGCTTAGAATTGGAGGCCCAGTACTTC.